The 24 T cell receptor beta chains given below trace back to one sample, sequenced in a study of blood T cells in healthy people across ages. Together with a sample-barcoded 5' primer, a J-beta primer mix was included in a second PCR lasting roughly 6 to 12 cycles. One entry per CDR3 protein results from TCRdb running MiXCR on the 5' RACE reads. The sample yields about 1,400,000 distinct CDR3 sequences, around 55% seen once. The sequenced material came from blood. The receptor source for this set is a man younger than 35 in good health.

The CDR3 loop reads CASSEALGSAYEQYF. The CDR3 DNA reads TGTGCCAGCAGTGAAGCGCTCGGTAGTGCCTACGAGCAGTACTTC. The rearrangement uses TRBV6-1 and TRBJ2-5; D not resolved. The end of the DNA fits TRBJ2-7 better, so the J call may be wrong. Germline assignment: CDR1 MNHNS and CDR2 SASEGT. CDR3 length: 15 amino acids.

The rearrangement uses TRBV4-1 and TRBJ2-1; 8 positions agree with TRBD2. The J call may be faulty, since TRBJ2-7 better matches the DNA end. CDR1 MGHRA and CDR2 YSYEKL come from the germline V gene. The CDR3 runs 18 residues. For the CDR3, the DNA is TGCGCCAGCAGCCACCCCCCCAGCGGGAGTCGAGATTACAATGAGCAGTACTTC. This translates into CASSHPPSGSRDYNEQYF.

This clonotype came up a few times. The chain combines TRBV20-1 with TRBJ2-5; D could derive from TRBD1 or TRBD2 (5 bases each). This CDR3 comprises 16 residues. Per germline, CDR1 DFQATT and CDR2 SNEGSKA (reference sequence). The V end lost 4 bases, the J end lost 5 bases, and 23 bases lay between the germline ends. In DNA form, the CDR3 reads TGCAGTGCTACACCTCGGTCGGGGCTCGAGGTGGAGACCCAGTACTTC. Encoded protein: CSATPRSGLEVETQYF.

This rearrangement joins TRBV6-5 to TRBJ1-1, with D tentatively TRBD1 (6 bases). Germline-derived CDR1 and CDR2 are MNHEY and SVGAGI. V gave up 6 bases and J gave up 1 base, with 12 bases separating them. This CDR3 comprises 14 residues. The CDR3 DNA sequence: TGTGCCAGCAGGGGGGCGGGGGGGAACACTGAAGCTTTCTTT. Its protein product is CASRGAGGNTEAFF.

In this sample, this clonotype turned up a few times. The V call is TRBV4-2, the J call TRBJ2-3, with D hard to call. Trimming stripped 5 bases from V and 5 bases from J, with 5 bases between. Per the germline V gene, CDR1 is LGHNA and CDR2 is YNFKEQ. The CDR3 covers 11 residues. The CDR3 DNA is TGTGCCAGCAGCTGGCGAGATACGCAGTATTTT. Protein product: CASSWRDTQYF.

In its sample, this clonotype was seen once. V is TRBV4-1 and J is TRBJ2-4; 7 bases match TRBD1. Trimming at V came to 1 base and at J to 9 bases, leaving 3 bases not matched to a gene. This CDR3 is built from 13 residues. CDR1 MGHRA and CDR2 YSYEKL come from the germline V gene. CDR3 nucleotides: TGCGCCAGCAGCCAAGCCGGGACAGCCATTCAGTACTTC. Translated, it gives CASSQAGTAIQYF.

This chain connects TRBV12-5 to TRBJ2-3; a possible D gene is TRBD2 (5 bases). Trimming stripped 5 bases from V and 4 bases from J, with 22 bases between. The CDR3 is 17 residues long. Germline V gives CDR1 LGHNT, CDR2 FRNRAP. Here the CDR3 DNA reads TGTGCTAGTGGTCCCGGACTCCTCGGGCAGCCCCCAGATACGCAGTATTTT. Translating it yields CASGPGLLGQPPDTQYF.

This sequence joins TRBV11-1 and TRBJ2-3; D possibly corresponds to TRBD1 (6 bases). Germline V lookup: CDR1 SGHAT, CDR2 FQDESV (reference sequence). V lost 5 bases to trimming and J lost 6 bases, with 21 bases between them. CDR3 size: 16 residues. CDR3 DNA: TGTGCCAGCAGCACGAAACCCCACAGGGCCGGGGATACGCAGTATTTT. Its protein is CASSTKPHRAGDTQYF.

This clonotype was recorded only once. The chain combines TRBV5-1 with TRBJ2-1; 11 bases agree with TRBD2. The CDR3 is 18 residues long. The V gene's germline CDR1 is SGHRS and CDR2 YFSETQ. V dropped 1 base and J dropped 0; count of bases not matched to a gene: 6. CDR3 sequence: CASSLKLAGESSYNEQFF. The DNA for the CDR3 is TGCGCCAGCAGCTTGAAACTAGCGGGAGAAAGCTCCTACAATGAGCAGTTCTTC.

This chain connects TRBV29-1 to TRBJ2-7; D possibly corresponds to TRBD1 (6 bases). The germline V and J ends were trimmed by 3 bases and 3 bases, with 12 bases remaining between them. CDR3 size: 13 residues. Germline lookup yields CDR1 SQVTM and CDR2 ANQGSEA. The CDR3 sequence: CSVDTGTGYEQYF. CDR3 nucleotide sequence: TGCAGCGTTGATACAGGGACGGGCTACGAGCAGTACTTC.

This clonotype was counted only a few times. CDR3 region: CASGAGTGELFF. CDR3 nucleotide sequence: TGTGCCAGCGGTGCGGGTACCGGGGAGCTGTTTTTT. The rearrangement uses TRBV12-3 or TRBV12-4 and TRBJ2-2; possible D gene TRBD2, 5 bases. V was cut by 8 bases and J by 5 bases, with 9 bases left in between. This CDR3 is built from 12 residues.

This rearrangement joins TRBV12-3 or TRBV12-4 to TRBJ2-4; D is possibly TRBD2 (6 bases). The CDR3 is made up of 13 amino acids. V dropped 3 bases and J dropped 6 bases, with 9 bases sitting between them. CDR3 sequence (DNA): TGTGCCAGCAGTTTGGCGGGGAGAAACATTCAGTACTTC. Protein product: CASSLAGRNIQYF.

The rearrangement joins TRBV3-1 to TRBJ2-1; the D gene is possibly TRBD2 (5 bases). V dropped 0 bases and J dropped 4 bases, with 10 bases sitting between them. CDR3 size: 15 residues. Germline lookup yields CDR1 LGHDT and CDR2 YNNKEL (reference sequence). The CDR3, as DNA: TGTGCCAGCAGCCAAGAGTCCGGGATTTACAATGAGCAGTTCTTC. Protein: CASSQESGIYNEQFF.

V usage is TRBV4-1 and J usage is TRBJ2-7, with D uncertain. This CDR3 is built from 15 residues. Germline V gene lookup returns CDR1 MGHRA and CDR2 YSYEKL. Trimming cost V 0 bases and J 3 bases, with 12 bases left between them. The CDR3 region has the DNA TGCGCCAGCAGCCAAGATCTAGGGAAAATCTACGAGCAGTACTTC. Its translation is CASSQDLGKIYEQYF.

The rearrangement uses TRBV10-3 and TRBJ2-7; a possible D gene is TRBD1 (5 bases). The germline CDR1 and CDR2 sequences are ENHRY and SYGVKD. Between the trimmed V and J ends, which lost 3 bases and 1 base, there was a span of 13 bases. The CDR3 totals 15 residues. The CDR3 nucleotides are TGTGCCATCAGTGATCCTTTCAGGGTATCCTACGAGCAGTACTTC. Protein: CAISDPFRVSYEQYF.

The count of this clonotype is one. The V call is TRBV5-1, the J call TRBJ1-4; a possible D gene is TRBD1 (5 bases). Between the trimmed V and J ends, which lost 0 bases and 8 bases, there was a span of 14 bases. The germline CDR1 and CDR2 sequences are SGHRS and YFSETQ. CDR3 size: 15 residues. Written as DNA, the CDR3 is TGCGCCAGCAGCTTGGACGGCAGGGAGGGAGAAAAACTGTTTTTT. Translated: CASSLDGREGEKLFF.

This chain connects TRBV12-5 to TRBJ2-7; TRBD1 might be the D (6 bases). V dropped 6 bases and J dropped 1 base, with 10 bases sitting between them. Germline lookup yields CDR1 LGHNT and CDR2 FRNRAP. The length of the CDR3 is 13 residues. CDR3 DNA: TGTGCTAGTGGGAAAACAGGGTCCTACGAGCAGTACTTC. Encoded protein: CASGKTGSYEQYF.

The chain carries TRBV5-5 and TRBJ2-6; no clear D. From germline, CDR1 is SGHKS and CDR2 YYEKEE (reference sequence). This CDR3 is 16 amino acids long. Deletions cut 6 bases from V and 0 bases from J, with 13 bases between. As DNA, the CDR3 is TGTGCCAGCACCCTTTGGTGGCGCTCTGGGGCCAACGTCCTGACTTTC. Its protein product is CASTLWWRSGANVLTF.

The chain links TRBV6-2 or TRBV6-3 to TRBJ2-2; D gene uncertain. The CDR3 is 18 residues long. CDR1 and CDR2 (germline): MNHEY, SVGEGT. V was shortened by 5 bases and J by 2 bases, with 21 bases between the two germline ends. Here the CDR3 DNA reads TGTGCCAGCAGTACGACCGATGGTCGAACTCATAACACCGGGGAGCTGTTTTTT. This gives the protein CASSTTDGRTHNTGELFF.

CDR3 sequence: CASRPGSWADTQYF. The CDR3 nucleotides are TGTGCCAGCAGGCCAGGGTCCTGGGCAGATACGCAGTATTTT. The V and J genes are TRBV12-3 or TRBV12-4 and TRBJ2-3; D may be TRBD1 (5 bases). The CDR3 has 14 residues. Trimming removed 6 bases at V and 4 bases at J, with 14 bases between.

This rearrangement joins TRBV29-1 to TRBJ2-7; either TRBD1 or TRBD2 may supply D (5 bases each). Germline-derived CDR1 and CDR2 are SQVTM and ANQGSEA. This CDR3 is built from 11 residues. Trimming took 2 bases from V and 6 from J, leaving 8 bases between them. CDR3 loop: CSVESGAEQYF. The CDR3 region has the DNA TGCAGCGTTGAATCCGGGGCCGAGCAGTACTTC.

The V and J genes are TRBV5-6 and TRBJ2-5, with no clear D. The DNA end is more similar to TRBJ2-7, so the J call may be wrong. Germline lookup yields CDR1 SGHDT and CDR2 YYEEEE. The CDR3 is 13 residues long. In DNA, the CDR3 is TGTGCCAGCAGCTTGTATCCGCTTGACGAGCAGTACTTC. Translating gives CASSLYPLDEQYF.

This chain joins TRBV11-1 and TRBJ2-3, with D uncertain. CDR3 length: 14 residues. The V end was cut by 0 bases, the J end by 6 bases, with 10 bases between. Germline assignment: CDR1 SGHAT and CDR2 FQDESV (reference sequence). This CDR3 reads CASSLAVRLDTQYF. The CDR3 nucleotides are TGTGCCAGCAGCTTAGCGGTTCGGTTGGATACGCAGTATTTT.

The rearrangement uses TRBV11-2 and TRBJ2-2, with D unclear. The length of the CDR3 is 14 residues. Germline V lookup: CDR1 SGHAT, CDR2 FQNNGV. V lost 5 bases, J lost 7 bases, and 14 bases lay in between. As DNA, the CDR3 is TGTGCCAGCAGCCGATCAAGGGTGGGCGGGGAGCTGTTTTTT. It yields the protein CASSRSRVGGELFF. Using reference TRBV11-2 and TRBJ2-2 for the parts outside the CDR3, the full variable domain is EAGVAQSPRYKIIEKRQSVAFWCNPISGHATLYWYQQILGQGPKLLIQFQNNGVVDDSQLPKDRFSAERLKGVDSTLKIQPAKLEDSAVYLCASSRSRVGGELFFGEGSRLTVL.